This T cell receptor beta chain was found in a study of blood T cell repertoires in COVID-19. Here immunoSEQ multiplex PCR was the method, and the copy in TCRdb shows in-frame clones only, minus some. There are roughly 200,000 clones in the sample; more than 70% occur only once, and about 8.6% lies in the top ten. The TCR comes from a woman in her thirties who had recovered from COVID-19. Specimen: PBMCs or T cells enriched from blood (not recorded which).

Here the CDR3 DNA reads TGCGCCAGCAGCTTGGGCGGCGGGGGATATCCGAACACCGGGGAGCTGTTTTTT. Amino acids: CASSLGGGGYPNTGELFF. The chain has TRBV5-1 and TRBJ2-2, with TRBD2 matching 7 bases. The CDR3 spans 18 residues. V trimming: 0 bases; J trimming: 0 bases; junction bases outside the gene matches: 8. Per the germline V gene, CDR1 is SGHRS and CDR2 is YFSETQ. The whole variable domain, filled in from reference TRBV5-1 and TRBJ2-2, reads KAGVTQTPRYLIKTRGQQVTLSCSPISGHRSVSWYQQTPGQGLQFLFEYFSETQRNKGNFPGRFSGRQFSNSRSEMNVSTLELGDSALYLCASSLGGGGYPNTGELFFGEGSRLTVL.